This TCR beta chain was sequenced during a study of blood T cell repertoires in COVID-19. The count of this clone is one. The CDR3 consists of 12 residues. Germline V CDR1 and CDR2: MDHEN, SYDVKM. V gave up 10 bases and J gave up 2 bases, with 8 bases separating them. Clones were sequenced by immunoSEQ multiplex PCR, and TCRdb holds only the in-frame ones, with some missing. The sample lists about 210,000 clones; around 80% were seen once. The sequenced sample was peripheral blood. The J gene is TRBJ2-2, the V gene TRBV28; perhaps TRBD2 as D (5 bases). The origin of this receptor is a human donor in a cohort sampled during active COVID-19. The CDR3 DNA is TGTGCCAATGGACTTAACACCGGGGAGCTGTTTTTT. The encoded protein is CANGLNTGELFF. The variable domain in full, with the rest retrieved from reference TRBV28 and TRBJ2-2, is DVKVTQSSRYLVKRTGEKVFLECVQDMDHENMFWYRQDPGLGLRLIYFSYDVKMKEKGDIPEGYSVSREKKERFSLILESASTNQTSMYLCANGLNTGELFFGEGSRLTVL.